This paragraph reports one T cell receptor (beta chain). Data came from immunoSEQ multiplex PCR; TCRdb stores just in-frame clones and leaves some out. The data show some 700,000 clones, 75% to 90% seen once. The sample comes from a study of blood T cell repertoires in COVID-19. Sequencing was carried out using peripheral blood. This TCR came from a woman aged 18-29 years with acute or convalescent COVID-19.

CDR3 loop: CASSEGRGFYTF. The CDR3 nucleotides read TGTGCCAGCAGCGAGGGGAGGGGATTCTACACCTTC. The chain employs TRBV9 and TRBJ1-2; tentative D call: TRBD1 (5 bases). This CDR3 is 12 amino acids long. The germline gives CDR1 SGDLS, CDR2 YYNGEE. Trimming left V 3 bases short and J 10 bases short, with 13 bases between.